These 8 T cell receptor beta chains came from one sample sequenced in a study of CD8+CD57+ T cells in acquired aplastic anemia. Patients picked for sequencing had shown CD8+CD57+ cell expansion detected by flow cytometry. Genomic DNA templated the TCR beta VDJ and CDR3 profiling. TCRdb reprocessed the reads with MiXCR, giving one entry per CDR3 protein. This table has fewer than 85,000 distinct CDR3 sequences, 55% to 75% appearing once. The sample comprised sorted CD4+, CD8+, or CD8+CD57+ T cells (not recorded which) from PBMCs. The receptor source for this set is a human donor with aplastic anemia.

The chain carries TRBV7-9 and TRBJ2-5; TRBD1 or TRBD2 may be the D gene (5 bases each). The CDR3 sequence is 14 residues long. Looked up from germline, CDR1 is SEHNR and CDR2 is FQNEAQ (reference sequence). The V end lost 4 bases, the J end lost 4 bases, and 13 bases lay between the germline ends. This CDR3 is CASSSSGTGETQYF. CDR3 bases: TGTGCCAGCAGCTCCTCGGGGACGGGAGAGACCCAGTACTTC.

This clonotype appeared once. At one of its ends the junction is not consistent with the germline gene, which may arise from a read error. The DNA of the CDR3 is TGTGTCAGTAGGACTCCAGGGGGTTCGCACTACGAGCAGTACTTC. Protein: CVSRTPGGSHYEQYF. The chain joins TRBV19 to TRBJ2-7, with TRBD1 matching 7 bases. The germline V gene encodes CDR1 LNHDA and CDR2 SQIVND (reference sequence). This CDR3 has 15 residues.

CDR3 nucleotide sequence: TGTGCCACCAGTGCAGAGCACTATGGCTACACCTTC. It is translated as CATSAEHYGYTF. The chain joins TRBV24-1 to TRBJ1-2, with D uncertain. This CDR3 spans 12 amino acids. Trimming left V 5 bases short and J 3 bases short, with 6 bases between. Germline lookup yields CDR1 KGHDR and CDR2 SFDVKD.

The gene calls are TRBV7-2 and TRBJ1-1, with D uncertain. This CDR3 region has 13 residues. CDR1 is SGHTA and CDR2 is FQGNSA in the germline V gene. Deletions cut 7 bases from V and 4 bases from J, with 13 bases between. CDR3 loop: CASIPDRATEAFF. CDR3 DNA: TGTGCCAGCATCCCCGATCGGGCCACTGAAGCTTTCTTT.

This chain links TRBV20-1 with TRBJ2-3; 7 bases align to TRBD2. CDR3 length equals 16 residues. V dropped 0 bases and J dropped 0; count of bases not matched to a gene: 6. The V gene's germline CDR1 is DFQATT and CDR2 SNEGSKA (reference sequence). CDR3 sequence (DNA): TGCAGTGCTAGAGATCCGACTAGCTCGAGCACAGATACGCAGTATTTT. As protein: CSARDPTSSSTDTQYF.

This clonotype was observed at least ten times. The chain uses TRBV6-1 and TRBJ1-4; 7 bases map to TRBD1. The CDR3 spans 16 residues. Germline V gives CDR1 MNHNS, CDR2 SASEGT. The ends lost 5 bases at V and 7 bases at J; junction bases unmatched: 13. CDR3 in amino acids: CASSSSRTGDREKLFF. CDR3 in DNA: TGTGCCAGCAGTTCTTCCCGGACAGGAGATCGTGAAAAACTGTTTTTT.

This clonotype was counted only a few times. The CDR3 here is CAISGTGNTGELFF. The CDR3 bases are TGTGCCATCTCCGGGACAGGGAACACCGGGGAGCTGTTTTTT. The chain has TRBV10-3 and TRBJ2-2; TRBD1 matches 8 bases. The CDR3 length is 14 residues. CDR1 is ENHRY and CDR2 is SYGVKD in the germline V gene. Trimming took 8 bases from V and 1 from J; bases not matched to a gene: 3.

The V and J genes are TRBV7-4 and TRBJ1-3; D ambiguous. CDR3 length: 16 residues. Germline values: CDR1 SGHVT, CDR2 SQSDAQ. V lost 0 bases and J lost 0, with 9 bases in between. In DNA, the CDR3 is TGTGCCAGCAGCTTAGCGTACGGCTACTCTGGAAACACCATATATTTT. It encodes CASSLAYGYSGNTIYF.